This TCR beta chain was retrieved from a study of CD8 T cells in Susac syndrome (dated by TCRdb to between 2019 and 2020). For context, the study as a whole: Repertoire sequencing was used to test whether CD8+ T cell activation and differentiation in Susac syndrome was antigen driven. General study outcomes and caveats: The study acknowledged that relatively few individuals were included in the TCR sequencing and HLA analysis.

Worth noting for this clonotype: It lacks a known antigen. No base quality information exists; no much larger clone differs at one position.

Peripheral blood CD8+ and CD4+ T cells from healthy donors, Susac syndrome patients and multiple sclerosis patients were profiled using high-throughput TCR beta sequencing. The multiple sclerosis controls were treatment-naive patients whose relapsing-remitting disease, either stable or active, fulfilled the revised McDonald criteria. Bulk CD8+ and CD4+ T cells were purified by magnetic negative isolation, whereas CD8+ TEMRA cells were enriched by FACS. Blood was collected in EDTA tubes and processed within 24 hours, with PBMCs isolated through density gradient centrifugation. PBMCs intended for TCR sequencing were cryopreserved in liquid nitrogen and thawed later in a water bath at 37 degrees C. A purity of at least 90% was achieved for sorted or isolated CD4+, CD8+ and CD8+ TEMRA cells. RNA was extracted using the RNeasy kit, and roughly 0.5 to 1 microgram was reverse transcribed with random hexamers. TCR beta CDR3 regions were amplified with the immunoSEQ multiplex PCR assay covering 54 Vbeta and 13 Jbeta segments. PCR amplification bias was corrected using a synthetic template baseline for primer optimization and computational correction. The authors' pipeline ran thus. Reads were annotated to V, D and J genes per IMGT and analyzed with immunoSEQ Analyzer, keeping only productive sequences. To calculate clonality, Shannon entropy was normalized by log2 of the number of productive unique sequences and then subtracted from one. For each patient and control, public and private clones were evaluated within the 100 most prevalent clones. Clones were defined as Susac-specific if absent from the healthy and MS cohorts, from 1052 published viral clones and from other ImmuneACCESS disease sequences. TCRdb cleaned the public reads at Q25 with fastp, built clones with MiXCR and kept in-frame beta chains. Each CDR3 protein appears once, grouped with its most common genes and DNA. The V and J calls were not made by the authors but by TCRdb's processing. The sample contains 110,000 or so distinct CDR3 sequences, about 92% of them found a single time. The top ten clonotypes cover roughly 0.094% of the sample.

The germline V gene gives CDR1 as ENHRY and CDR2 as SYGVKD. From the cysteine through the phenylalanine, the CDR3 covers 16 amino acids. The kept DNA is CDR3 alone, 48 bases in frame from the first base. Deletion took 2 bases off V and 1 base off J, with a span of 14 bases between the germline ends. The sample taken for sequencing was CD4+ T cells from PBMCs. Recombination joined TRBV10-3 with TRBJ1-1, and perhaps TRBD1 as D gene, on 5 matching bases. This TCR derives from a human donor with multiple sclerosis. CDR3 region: CAISETPDRRNTEAFF. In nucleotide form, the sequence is TGTGCCATCAGTGAGACCCCCGACAGAAGGAACACTGAAGCTTTCTTT.